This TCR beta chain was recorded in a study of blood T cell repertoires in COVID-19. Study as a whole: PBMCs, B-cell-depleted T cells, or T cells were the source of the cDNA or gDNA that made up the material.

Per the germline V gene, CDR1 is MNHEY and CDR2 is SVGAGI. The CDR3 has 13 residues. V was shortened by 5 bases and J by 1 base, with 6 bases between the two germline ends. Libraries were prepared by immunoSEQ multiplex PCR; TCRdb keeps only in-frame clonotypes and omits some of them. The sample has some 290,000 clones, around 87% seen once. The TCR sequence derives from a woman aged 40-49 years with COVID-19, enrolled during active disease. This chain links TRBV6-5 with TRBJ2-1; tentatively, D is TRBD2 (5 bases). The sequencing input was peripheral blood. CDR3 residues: CASSLASYNEQFF. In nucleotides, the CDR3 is TGTGCCAGCAGTCTAGCTTCCTACAATGAGCAGTTCTTC.